Presented here are 12 T cell receptor beta chains from one specimen sequenced in a study of cytomegalovirus exposure and HLA in healthy donors (dated by TCRdb to 2017 to 2019). Library construction relied on the immunoSEQ multiplex PCR assay. A mixture of 60 forward primers for TCR Vbeta segments and 13 reverse primers for TCR Jbeta segments was used in the multiplex PCR. TCRdb provides this immuneACCESS table in a form limited to in-frame rearrangements. Some clones are lacking; in checked studies, under half of them reflect an unresolved V gene, and why the rest are absent is not known. The sample has around 150,000 clones on record, around 86% of them singletons. The ten biggest clones cover roughly 4.3% of the sample. The sequenced sample was PBMCs. These receptors originate from a man between 50 and 59 years old in good health and CMV-seropositive.

This chain connects TRBV5-1 to TRBJ1-1, with TRBD1 matching over 8 bases. The CDR3 totals 15 residues. CDR1 is SGHRS, CDR2 YFSETQ, per germline. V shed 4 bases, J shed 3 bases, and the junction held 8 bases outside the gene matches. CDR3 in amino acids: CASSIWTGKYTEAFF. The DNA of the CDR3 is TGCGCCAGCAGCATATGGACAGGGAAGTACACTGAAGCTTTCTTT.

The J gene is TRBJ2-7, the V gene TRBV19, with D perhaps TRBD1 (6 bases). This CDR3 region has 14 residues. Germline-derived CDR1 and CDR2 are LNHDA and SQIVND (reference sequence). Trimming shortened V by 0 bases and J by 4 bases, and 10 bases separated the two germline ends. DNA for the CDR3: TGTGCCAGTAGTATAGAGGACAGATCTTACGAGCAGTACTTC. Translated: CASSIEDRSYEQYF. Complete variable domain (other parts from reference TRBV19 and TRBJ2-7): DGGITQSPKYLFRKEGQNVTLSCEQNLNHDAMYWYRQDPGQGLRLIYYSQIVNDFQKGDIAEGYSVSREKKESFPLTVTSAQKNPTAFYLCASSIEDRSYEQYFGPGTRLTVT.

The rearrangement joins TRBV11-3 to TRBJ2-1; 8 bases fit TRBD2. Trimming took 8 bases from V and 7 from J; bases not matched to a gene: 16. Germline V CDR1 and CDR2: SGHNT, YENEEA. This CDR3 has 16 residues. CDR3 sequence: CASSGGAGGQGNEQFF. The CDR3 coding sequence is TGTGCCAGCTCCGGGGGGGCGGGGGGCCAGGGAAATGAGCAGTTCTTC.

The J gene is TRBJ2-1, the V gene TRBV7-9; the D gene is possibly TRBD2 (5 bases). CDR3 length: 15 amino acids. The germline V gene encodes CDR1 SEHNR and CDR2 FQNEAQ (reference sequence). The germline V and J ends were trimmed by 6 bases and 9 bases, with 21 bases remaining between them. The CDR3 DNA sequence: TGTGCCAGCAGTCCGAACTACCTCCCCAGCGGTGAGCAGTTCTTC. As protein: CASSPNYLPSGEQFF.

The table lists this clone with a few counts. V is TRBV19 and J is TRBJ1-1, with 7 nucleotides matching TRBD1. The germline CDR1 and CDR2 sequences are LNHDA and SQIVND (reference sequence). V lost 8 bases and J lost 1; bases outside the gene matches: 10. This CDR3 spans 15 amino acids. The CDR3 nucleotides read TGTGCCAGTTCCCTAACAGGGGACGGGAACACTGAAGCTTTCTTT. Translating it yields CASSLTGDGNTEAFF.

The V and J genes are TRBV30 and TRBJ1-1, with D perhaps TRBD1 (5 bases). Germline V gives CDR1 GTSNPN, CDR2 SVGIG (reference sequence). V dropped 5 bases and J dropped 4 bases, with 14 bases sitting between them. The CDR3 has 13 amino acids. DNA of the CDR3: TGTGCCTGGGGCGTGGGCGGGGGCACTGAAGCTTTCTTT. Translated: CAWGVGGGTEAFF.

This clone was observed a single time. The V call is TRBV7-8, the J call TRBJ2-6; TRBD1 matches at 10 bases. The CDR3 consists of 18 residues. Germline V gene lookup returns CDR1 SGHVS and CDR2 FQNEAQ. The V and J ends lost 6 bases and 1 base, in that order; junction bases with no gene match: 9. The CDR3 DNA is TGTGCCAGCAGACCCCCGAGACAGGGGGCGTCTGGGGCCAACGTCCTGACTTTC. Its translation: CASRPPRQGASGANVLTF.

This chain uses TRBV4-2 with TRBJ1-4; D might be TRBD1 (5 bases). The CDR3 is 16 amino acids. Trimming pared 0 bases from V and 4 bases from J, leaving 12 bases between. Germline values: CDR1 LGHNA, CDR2 YNFKEQ. The CDR3 coding sequence is TGTGCCAGCAGCCAAGAAGGTGGGGCGAGTAATGAAAAACTGTTTTTT. Translated, it gives CASSQEGGASNEKLFF.

In this sample, this clone turned up once. The V call is TRBV30, the J call TRBJ1-2; TRBD1 matches 8 bases. The length of the CDR3 is 14 residues. Germline V CDR1 and CDR2: GTSNPN, SVGIG (reference sequence). V shed 2 bases and J 3 bases; nucleotides not matched to a gene: 5. CDR3 protein: CAWSPGGGHYGYTF. The CDR3 DNA is TGTGCCTGGAGTCCAGGGGGCGGGCACTATGGCTACACCTTC.

The chain links TRBV7-9 to TRBJ2-1, with 8 positions matching TRBD1. V was pared by 5 bases and J by 12 bases, with 15 bases of the junction left unmatched. Germline V CDR1 and CDR2: SEHNR, FQNEAQ (reference sequence). The CDR3 sequence is 15 residues long. The CDR3 DNA sequence: TGTGCCAGCAGCCAGGGGACAGGAGGTGGGACAGGGCAGTTCTTC. It yields the protein CASSQGTGGGTGQFF.

The chain links TRBV2 to TRBJ1-2, with D possibly matching TRBD1 (5 bases). V lost 7 bases to trimming and J lost 4 bases, with 16 bases between them. Germline CDR1 reads SNHLY; CDR2 reads FYNNEI. The CDR3 is 14 amino acids. CDR3 DNA: TGTGCCAGCAATGGGATGGGGGGGAGCTATGGCTACACCTTC. It specifies CASNGMGGSYGYTF.

This chain links TRBV7-2 with TRBJ1-3; perhaps TRBD1 as D (6 bases). Trimming pared 5 bases from V and 7 bases from J, leaving 15 bases between. CDR1 and CDR2 (germline): SGHTA, FQGNSA. The CDR3 totals 14 residues. CDR3 coding DNA: TGTGCCAGCAGCCGAGGGGGACCGCAGAACACCATATATTTT. As protein: CASSRGGPQNTIYF.